The 12 T cell receptor beta chains below all came from one sample that was sequenced in a study of cytomegalovirus exposure and HLA in healthy donors (TCRdb year 2017). The library relied on the immunoSEQ multiplex PCR assay. In TCRdb, the immuneACCESS table is reduced to in-frame sequences with V and J assigned. These tables do not hold every clone; where another copy was compared, an unresolved V gene accounts for under half, and the others remain unexplained. Across this sample there are about 160,000 clones, with roughly 89% seen only once. Of the sample, 10% to 13% is held by the ten largest clones. What was sequenced was PBMCs. The receptors derive from a woman younger than 30 in good health and CMV-seropositive.

The chain links TRBV19 to TRBJ1-5; 7 bases agree with TRBD1. J gave up 0 bases and V 3 bases, and 8 bases lay outside the gene matches. CDR3 length: 17 residues. Germline loops: CDR1 LNHDA, CDR2 SQIVND (reference sequence). The CDR3 loop reads CASSISTGLYSNQPQHF. CDR3 nucleotides: TGTGCCAGTAGTATCTCGACAGGGCTATATAGCAATCAGCCCCAGCATTTT.

The chain joins TRBV5-1 to TRBJ2-4; tentatively, D is TRBD2 (5 bases). V was trimmed by 7 bases and J by 7 bases, leaving 18 bases between them. The CDR3 has 14 residues. CDR1 and CDR2 from the germline V gene are SGHRS and YFSETQ. The CDR3 loop reads CASRERTSGNIQYF. The CDR3 DNA is TGCGCCAGCCGCGAGCGGACGTCTGGGAACATTCAGTACTTC.

The chain is built from TRBV6-6 and TRBJ1-5; TRBD1 is a possible D gene (6 bases). The CDR3 runs 15 residues. Per the germline V gene, CDR1 is MNHNY and CDR2 is SVGAGI (reference sequence). Trimming took 2 bases from V and 1 from J, leaving 9 bases between them. The CDR3 region is CASSYGGASNQPQHF. The CDR3 DNA reads TGTGCCAGCAGTTACGGGGGGGCAAGCAATCAGCCCCAGCATTTT.

V gene TRBV5-1 combines with J gene TRBJ1-5, with D possibly being TRBD1 (5 bases). Germline CDR1 SGHRS, CDR2 YFSETQ. This CDR3 has 15 amino acids. Trimming took off 3 bases at V and 3 bases at J, with 13 bases between the two ends. CDR3 loop: CASSYGAGLNQPQHF. The CDR3 coding sequence is TGCGCCAGCAGCTATGGGGCAGGCCTCAATCAGCCCCAGCATTTT. Full variable domain (outside the CDR3, taken from reference TRBV5-1 and TRBJ1-5): KAGVTQTPRYLIKTRGQQVTLSCSPISGHRSVSWYQQTPGQGLQFLFEYFSETQRNKGNFPGRFSGRQFSNSRSEMNVSTLELGDSALYLCASSYGAGLNQPQHFGDGTRLSIL.

The chain is built from TRBV2 and TRBJ2-7; D is possibly TRBD2 (6 bases). The CDR3 is 16 residues long. V shed 7 bases and J shed 4 bases, with 23 bases lying between them. CDR1 is SNHLY and CDR2 is FYNNEI in the germline V gene. CDR3 amino acids: CASTPLPGLLAYEQYF. CDR3 in DNA: TGTGCCAGCACCCCACTACCGGGACTCCTAGCATACGAGCAGTACTTC.

This clone was picked up a small number of times. This sequence joins TRBV28 and TRBJ1-2, with TRBD1 identical over 7 bases. Germline V CDR1 and CDR2: MDHEN, SYDVKM. The length of the CDR3 is 12 residues. The junction had 2 bases not matched to a gene; V was cut back by 6 bases and J by 4 bases. The CDR3 is CASSQGGYGYTF. CDR3 DNA sequence: TGTGCCAGCAGCCAGGGGGGCTATGGCTACACCTTC.

V gene TRBV27 combines with J gene TRBJ1-5, with 9 bases that match TRBD1. J gave up 6 bases and V 5 bases, and 11 bases lay outside the gene matches. Per germline, CDR1 MNHEY and CDR2 SMNVEV (reference sequence). The CDR3 contains 16 residues. The CDR3 spells CASSTHRGRGTQPQHF. The CDR3 DNA is TGTGCCAGCAGTACACACAGGGGGCGCGGCACTCAGCCCCAGCATTTT.

The CDR3 DNA follows: TGTGCCAGCAGCAAACCCGGGACAGGGGGCAATCAGCCCCAGCATTTT. Encoded protein: CASSKPGTGGNQPQHF. The gene calls are TRBV7-3 and TRBJ1-5; 10 bases match TRBD1. Germline CDR1 reads SGHTA; CDR2 reads FQGTGA. This CDR3 contains 16 residues. Trimming cost V 5 bases and J 2 bases; bases outside gene matches: 6.

The chain combines TRBV7-3 with TRBJ2-3, with 13 bases fitting TRBD2. V was clipped by 5 bases and J by 5 bases; unmatched bases: 13. The CDR3 is 18 amino acids. Germline loops: CDR1 SGHTA, CDR2 FQGTGA. The CDR3 DNA reads as TGTGCCAGCAGCCTGGGCCCAGGTGGACTAGCGGGAGTAGATACGCAGTATTTT. Protein: CASSLGPGGLAGVDTQYF. The full variable domain, its missing parts supplied by reference TRBV7-3 and TRBJ2-3, is GAGVSQTPSNKVTEKGKYVELRCDPISGHTALYWYRQSLGQGPEFLIYFQGTGAADDSGLPNDRFFAVRPEGSVSTLKIQRTERGDSAVYLCASSLGPGGLAGVDTQYFGPGTRLTVL.

The J gene is TRBJ1-2, the V gene TRBV7-9; D gene unclear. Trimming took 5 bases from V and 1 from J, leaving 8 bases between them. The germline V gene encodes CDR1 SEHNR and CDR2 FQNEAQ (reference sequence). The CDR3 is made up of 13 amino acids. CDR3 sequence reads: CASSPGVNYGYTF. As DNA, the CDR3 is TGTGCCAGCAGCCCCGGGGTTAACTATGGCTACACCTTC.

V is TRBV12-5 and J is TRBJ2-2; perhaps TRBD1 as D (5 bases). Trimming stripped 7 bases from V and 5 bases from J, with 20 bases between. The V gene's germline CDR1 is LGHNT and CDR2 FRNRAP. CDR3 size: 16 residues. CDR3 loop: CASAYQGAVGTGELFF. Here the CDR3 DNA reads TGTGCTAGTGCTTACCAAGGGGCAGTGGGGACCGGGGAGCTGTTTTTT. The full variable domain, in which reference TRBV12-5 and TRBJ2-2 provide the parts outside the CDR3, is DARVTQTPRHKVTEMGQEVTMRCQPILGHNTVFWYRQTMMQGLELLAYFRNRAPLDDSGMPKDRFSAEMPDATLATLKIQPSEPRDSAVYFCASAYQGAVGTGELFFGEGSRLTVL.

The DNA for the CDR3 is TGTGCTAGTGGTTTGGTCTATCCGGGACAGGACGAGCAGTACTTC. Its translation: CASGLVYPGQDEQYF. The rearrangement joins TRBV12-5 to TRBJ2-7, with 8 bases lining up with TRBD1. J gave up 5 bases and V 0 bases, and 6 bases lay outside the gene matches. The CDR3 runs 15 residues. From germline, CDR1 is LGHNT and CDR2 FRNRAP. The entire variable domain, with the rest obtained from reference TRBV12-5 and TRBJ2-7, is as follows: DARVTQTPRHKVTEMGQEVTMRCQPILGHNTVFWYRQTMMQGLELLAYFRNRAPLDDSGMPKDRFSAEMPDATLATLKIQPSEPRDSAVYFCASGLVYPGQDEQYFGPGTRLTVT.